The 3 T cell receptor beta chains below were found in one sample sequenced in a study of cytomegalovirus exposure and HLA in healthy donors. Amplification used 60 Vbeta primers and 13 Jbeta primers. Libraries were prepared by immunoSEQ multiplex PCR; TCRdb keeps only in-frame clonotypes and omits some of them. The data show 100,000 or so clones, roughly four fifths seen once. Sample: PBMCs. The receptors shown here come from a middle-aged man in good health and CMV-seronegative.

The chain combines TRBV5-4 with TRBJ1-1; 7 bases are shared with TRBD1. With 5 bases clipped from V and 3 bases from J, the junction kept 4 bases outside the gene matches. This CDR3 contains 13 residues. Germline V gene sequence: CDR1 SGHNT, CDR2 YYREEE (reference sequence). The CDR3 region has the DNA TGTGCCAGCAGAGGGGGCGCGGACACTGAAGCTTTCTTT. Amino acids: CASRGGADTEAFF.

The V call is TRBV6-1, the J call TRBJ1-1, with D possibly matching TRBD1 (5 bases). The CDR3 sequence is 12 residues long. Germline CDR1 and CDR2: MNHNS and SASEGT. V gave up 4 bases and J gave up 5 bases, with 8 bases separating them. As DNA, the CDR3 is TGTGCCAGCAGTGGGGGGGAAACTGAAGCTTTCTTT. As protein: CASSGGETEAFF.

The chain combines TRBV2 with TRBJ2-3; D uncertain. V was trimmed by 2 bases and J by 1 base, leaving 10 bases between them. Germline loops: CDR1 SNHLY, CDR2 FYNNEI. This CDR3 has 15 residues. Written as DNA, the CDR3 is TGTGCCAGCAGTGAACGCCCGGGTGGCACAGATACGCAGTATTTT. Its protein product is CASSERPGGTDTQYF.